This T cell receptor (beta chain) was observed in a study of blood T cell repertoires in COVID-19. The method was immunoSEQ multiplex PCR; TCRdb's version includes in-frame clones alone and lacks a portion of them. The sample contains about 180,000 clones, about 80% of which appear only once. Germline CDR1 and CDR2: LNHDA and SQIVND (reference sequence). V lost 1 base and J lost 2; bases outside the gene matches: 10. The CDR3 runs 18 residues. Sequencing was done on a sample of peripheral blood. The V and J genes are TRBV19 and TRBJ2-3; 9 positions match TRBD2. The source of this sequence is a human donor in a cohort sampled during active COVID-19. CDR3 coding DNA: TGTGCCAGTAGTATAGGAGGGACTAGCCTTATCACCACAGATACGCAGTATTTT. Encoded protein: CASSIGGTSLITTDTQYF.